This T cell receptor beta chain was found in a study of identical twins. Findings and caveats of the study: Abundant cord blood beta clonotypes carried fewer insertions; memory repertoires showed none.

Points on this clonotype: Its specificity is not known.

TCRdb ran MiXCR on the 5' RACE reads and lists one entry per CDR3 protein. The sample carries hundreds of thousands of distinct CDR3 sequences, roughly 18% recorded once. Germline V gene sequence: CDR1 SQVTM, CDR2 ANQGSEA. V shed 8 bases and J shed 6 bases, with 16 bases lying between them. The length of the CDR3 is 12 residues. These data were also filed under a second study, of T cells expressing NK-cell markers.

This receptor was identified in a woman under 30 in good health. The chain links TRBV29-1 to TRBJ1-2; D perhaps matches TRBD1 (5 bases). Sequencing input: PBMCs. This CDR3 is CSTWGGMDGYTF. CDR3 bases: TGCAGCACCTGGGGGGGAATGGATGGCTACACCTTC.